The 12 T cell receptor beta chains below come from one sample, sequenced in a study of tumor-infiltrating lymphocytes in oesophageal squamous cell carcinoma. TCRdb reprocessed the PCR reads via MiXCR and lists one record per CDR3 protein. The sample lists 15,000 to 20,000 distinct CDR3 sequences, roughly 45% seen once, with approximately 40% in the top ten. The sequenced material came from blood. Source of these receptors: a female donor with esophageal squamous cell carcinoma.

This clonotype is termed medium-sized. The J gene is TRBJ2-7, the V gene TRBV7-8; maybe TRBD2 (7 bases). The CDR3 totals 18 residues. Germline values: CDR1 SGHVS, CDR2 FQNEAQ. Trimming removed 1 base from V and 2 bases from J, with 21 bases in between. The CDR3 region has the DNA TGTGCCAGCAGCTTAGTAGTAGGGGGGTTGGGGGGGGCCTACGAGCAGTACTTC. Amino acids: CASSLVVGGLGGAYEQYF.

This clonotype was counted between two and nine times. The chain couples TRBV6-1 to TRBJ1-5; D uncertain. CDR3 length equals 11 residues. Per the germline V gene, CDR1 is MNHNS and CDR2 is SASEGT. V lost 7 bases and J 9 bases, leaving 10 bases between the germline ends. In DNA form, the CDR3 reads TGTGCCAGCAAGGCGTCGGGGCCCCAGCATTTT. Residues: CASKASGPQHF.

Details on this clonotype: It may be a read error: a sequence one base away is much more abundant. The J gene is TRBJ2-5, the V gene TRBV7-6, with 8 bases aligning to TRBD2. CDR1 SGHVS and CDR2 FNYEAQ come from the germline V gene. J lost 13 bases, V lost 0 bases, and 10 bases had no gene match. The CDR3 contains 14 residues. CDR3 sequence: CASSLAQAGGTWYF. CDR3 in DNA: TGTGCCAGCAGCTTAGCGCAGGCGGGGGGTACCTGGTACTTC. Variable domain in full (rest from reference TRBV7-6 and TRBJ2-5): GAGVSQSPRYKVTKRGQDVALRCDPISGHVSLYWYRQALGQGPEFLTYFNYEAQQDKSGLPNDRFSAERPEGSISTLTIQRTEQRDSAMYRCASSLAQAGGTWYFGPGTRLLVL.

This clonotype appeared many times. The CDR3 spells CASSDRLGQLSRYF. CDR3 nucleotide sequence: TGTGCCAGCAGTGATAGATTGGGACAGCTCTCTCGGTACTTC. The rearrangement uses TRBV6-1 and TRBJ2-7; 7 bases fit TRBD1. The CDR3 totals 14 residues. Germline CDR1 is MNHNS and CDR2 is SASEGT. The junction had 14 bases not matched to a gene; V was cut back by 3 bases and J by 12 bases.

This clonotype has only one observation. The V gene is TRBV15, the J gene TRBJ1-1; no clear D gene. The DNA end is a closer match to TRBJ2-3, so the J assignment may be wrong. The CDR3 loop spans 12 amino acids. Germline CDR1 is LNHNV and CDR2 is YYDKDF (reference sequence). DNA of the CDR3: TGTGCCACCAGCAGAGGAGAAGATACGCAGTATTTT. Translated: CATSRGEDTQYF.

This clonotype was picked up a small number of times. The chain couples TRBV5-1 to TRBJ1-1; no definite D call. This CDR3 comprises 13 residues. The germline gives CDR1 SGHRS, CDR2 YFSETQ. Trimming shortened V by 1 base and J by 6 bases, and 10 bases separated the two germline ends. The CDR3 bases are TGCGCCAGCAGCTTGACGGTTCGGTCTGAAGCTTTCTTT. It is translated as CASSLTVRSEAFF.

Concerning this clonotype: No DNA is shown, since the ends of the CDR3 on it are uncertain; the CDR3 is the one TCRdb lists. The rearrangement joins TRBV28 to TRBJ2-6; TRBD1 is the table's D call and was not checked against the DNA. From its first to its last residue, the CDR3 has 17 amino acids. Germline-derived CDR1 and CDR2 are MDHEN and SYDVKM. CDR3 loop: CASRSDRGHPRDPVLRF.

Details on this clonotype: A much more abundant neighbour one base away suggests this may be a read error. The chain couples TRBV19 to TRBJ1-5, with D perhaps TRBD1 (5 bases). The length of the CDR3 is 14 residues. The V gene's germline CDR1 is LNHDA and CDR2 SQIVND (reference sequence). CDR3 protein: CASSVQGSNQPKHF. The CDR3 coding sequence is TGTGCCAGTAGTGTTCAGGGAAGCAATCAGCCCAAGCATTTT.

The CDR3 DNA reads TGTGCCAGCAGCTTGGGATTCTGGCGGGGGGGCTCAAATGAGCAGTTCTTC. Its translation: CASSLGFWRGGSNEQFF. The chain has TRBV7-6 and TRBJ2-1; 9 bases are shared with TRBD2. Germline assignment: CDR1 SGHVS and CDR2 FNYEAQ. With V trimmed by 3 bases and J by 7 bases, 13 bases remained unmatched. The CDR3 totals 17 residues.

The rearrangement uses TRBV6-6 and TRBJ2-1; TRBD2 aligns across 7 bases. The J call may be incorrect, as the DNA end agrees better with TRBJ2-7. The length of the CDR3 is 13 residues. Germline V CDR1 and CDR2: MNHNY, SVGAGI (reference sequence). The CDR3 region is CASTPGLAYEQYF. As DNA, the CDR3 is TGTGCCAGCACCCCAGGACTAGCCTACGAGCAGTACTTC.

This clonotype is deemed medium-sized. This chain joins TRBV7-9 and TRBJ1-2; D may be TRBD1 (6 bases). The CDR3 spans 18 residues. With 1 base removed from V and 4 bases from J, the gap between germline ends came to 22 bases. Germline lookup yields CDR1 SEHNR and CDR2 FQNEAQ (reference sequence). This chain's CDR3 is CASSLGEVPSQGLYGYTF. The CDR3 region has the DNA TGTGCCAGCAGCTTAGGTGAGGTCCCTTCACAGGGCCTCTATGGCTACACCTTC.

This clonotype was observed a single time. This chain links TRBV7-2 with TRBJ2-5, with a possible D match to TRBD2 (5 bases). The J call may be faulty, since TRBJ2-7 better matches the DNA end. Germline CDR1 is SGHTA and CDR2 is FQGNSA. This CDR3 is built from 13 residues. This chain's CDR3 is CASSFETGDEQYF. In nucleotides, the CDR3 is TGTGCCAGCAGCTTCGAGACCGGGGACGAGCAGTACTTC.